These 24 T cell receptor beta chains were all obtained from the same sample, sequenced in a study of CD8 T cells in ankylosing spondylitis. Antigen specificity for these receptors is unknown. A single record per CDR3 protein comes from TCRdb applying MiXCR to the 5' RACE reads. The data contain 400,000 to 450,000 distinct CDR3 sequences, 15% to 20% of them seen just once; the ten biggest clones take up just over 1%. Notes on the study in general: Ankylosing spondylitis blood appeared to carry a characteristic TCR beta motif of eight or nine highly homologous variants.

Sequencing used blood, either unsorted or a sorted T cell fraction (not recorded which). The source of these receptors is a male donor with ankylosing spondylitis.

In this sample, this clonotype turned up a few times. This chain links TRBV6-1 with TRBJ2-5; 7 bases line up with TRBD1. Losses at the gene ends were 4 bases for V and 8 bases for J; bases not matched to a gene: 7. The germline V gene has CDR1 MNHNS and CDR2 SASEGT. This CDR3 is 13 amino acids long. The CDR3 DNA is TGTGCCAGCAGTGGGGCGACAGGGTATACCCAGTACTTC. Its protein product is CASSGATGYTQYF.

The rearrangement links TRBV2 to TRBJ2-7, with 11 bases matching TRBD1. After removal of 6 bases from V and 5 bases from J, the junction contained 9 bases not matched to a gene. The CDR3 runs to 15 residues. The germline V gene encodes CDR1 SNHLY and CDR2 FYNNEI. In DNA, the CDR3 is TGTGCCAGCAGAGCCCCGGGACAGGGGGTCGACGAGCAGTACTTC. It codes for CASRAPGQGVDEQYF.

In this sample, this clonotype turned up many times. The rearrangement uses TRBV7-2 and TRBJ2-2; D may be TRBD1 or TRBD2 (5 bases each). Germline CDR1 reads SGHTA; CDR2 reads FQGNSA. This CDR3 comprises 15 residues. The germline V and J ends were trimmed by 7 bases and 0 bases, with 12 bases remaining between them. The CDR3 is CASKMGPTNTGELFF. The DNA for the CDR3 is TGTGCCAGCAAAATGGGACCGACGAACACCGGGGAGCTGTTTTTT. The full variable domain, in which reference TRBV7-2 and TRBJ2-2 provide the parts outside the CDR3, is GAGVSQSPSNKVTEKGKDVELRCDPISGHTALYWYRQSLGQGLEFLIYFQGNSAPDKSGLPSDRFSAERTGGSVSTLTIQRTQQEDSAVYLCASKMGPTNTGELFFGEGSRLTVL.

The CDR3 nucleotides read TGTGCCAGCAGTTACCAGACAGGGGAAAATTCACCCCTCCACTTT. Protein sequence: CASSYQTGENSPLHF. The chain couples TRBV5-6 to TRBJ1-6; 8 bases align to TRBD1. The CDR3 covers 15 residues. Germline CDR1 SGHDT, CDR2 YYEEEE. V shed 5 bases and J 7 bases; nucleotides not matched to a gene: 8.

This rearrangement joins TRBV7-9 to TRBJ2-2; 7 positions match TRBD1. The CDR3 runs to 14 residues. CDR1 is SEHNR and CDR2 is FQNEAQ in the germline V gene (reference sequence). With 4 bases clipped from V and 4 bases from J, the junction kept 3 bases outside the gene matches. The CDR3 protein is CASSWGQPTGELFF. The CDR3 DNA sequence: TGTGCCAGCAGCTGGGGACAGCCCACCGGGGAGCTGTTTTTT.

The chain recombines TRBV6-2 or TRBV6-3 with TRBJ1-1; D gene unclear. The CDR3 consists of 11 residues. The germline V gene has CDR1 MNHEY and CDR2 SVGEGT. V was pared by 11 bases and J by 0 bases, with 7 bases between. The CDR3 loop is CAAVMNTEAFF. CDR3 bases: TGTGCCGCAGTCATGAACACTGAAGCTTTCTTT.

As DNA, the CDR3 is TGTGCCAGCAGCCACTCCCCCGGCCCCCCGGATAATTCACCCCTCCACTTT. It yields the protein CASSHSPGPPDNSPLHF. The J gene is TRBJ1-6, the V gene TRBV3-1, with no clear D. Trimming left V 3 bases short and J 5 bases short, with 17 bases between. The CDR3 spans 17 residues. Germline V gene sequence: CDR1 LGHDT, CDR2 YNNKEL (reference sequence).

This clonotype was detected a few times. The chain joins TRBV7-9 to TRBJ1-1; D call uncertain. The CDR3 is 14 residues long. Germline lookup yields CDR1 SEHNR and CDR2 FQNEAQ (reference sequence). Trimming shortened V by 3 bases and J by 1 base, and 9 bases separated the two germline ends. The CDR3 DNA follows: TGTGCCAGCAGCTTCCTCCGGGGGAACACTGAAGCTTTCTTT. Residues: CASSFLRGNTEAFF.

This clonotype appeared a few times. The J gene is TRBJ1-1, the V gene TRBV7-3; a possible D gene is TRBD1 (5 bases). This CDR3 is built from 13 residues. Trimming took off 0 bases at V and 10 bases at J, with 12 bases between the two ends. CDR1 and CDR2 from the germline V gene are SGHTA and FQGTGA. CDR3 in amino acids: CASSLTPGRGAFF. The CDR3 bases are TGTGCCAGCAGCTTAACACCAGGGCGAGGAGCTTTCTTT. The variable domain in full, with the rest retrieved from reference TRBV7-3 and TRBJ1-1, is GAGVSQTPSNKVTEKGKYVELRCDPISGHTALYWYRQSLGQGPEFLIYFQGTGAADDSGLPNDRFFAVRPEGSVSTLKIQRTERGDSAVYLCASSLTPGRGAFFGQGTRLTVV.

CDR3 loop: CSVEGRPGTGAMNTEAFF. As DNA, the CDR3 is TGCAGCGTTGAAGGTAGGCCCGGGACAGGGGCGATGAACACTGAAGCTTTCTTT. This chain joins TRBV29-1 and TRBJ1-1; 10 bases agree with TRBD1. Germline CDR1 SQVTM, CDR2 ANQGSEA. V lost 1 base, J lost 0 bases, and 11 bases stayed unmatched. The CDR3 extends over 18 amino acids.

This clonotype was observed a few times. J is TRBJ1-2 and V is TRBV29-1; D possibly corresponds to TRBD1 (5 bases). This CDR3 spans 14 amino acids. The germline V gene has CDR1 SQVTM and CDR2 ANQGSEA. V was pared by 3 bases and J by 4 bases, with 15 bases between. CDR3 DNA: TGCAGCGTTGATACTCCCGACAGACCCTATGGCTACACCTTC. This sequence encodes CSVDTPDRPYGYTF.

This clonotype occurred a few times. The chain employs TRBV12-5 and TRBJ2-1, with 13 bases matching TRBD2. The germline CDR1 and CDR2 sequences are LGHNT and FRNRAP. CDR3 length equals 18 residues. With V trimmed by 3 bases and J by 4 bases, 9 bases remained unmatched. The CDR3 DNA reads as TGTGCTAGTGGTTTCGCCCTCTTGACTAGCGGGAGGTACAATGAGCAGTTCTTC. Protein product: CASGFALLTSGRYNEQFF.

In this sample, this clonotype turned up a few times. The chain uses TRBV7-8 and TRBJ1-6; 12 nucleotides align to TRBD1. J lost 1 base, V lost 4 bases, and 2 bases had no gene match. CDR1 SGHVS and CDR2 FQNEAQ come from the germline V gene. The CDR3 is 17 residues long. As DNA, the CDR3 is TGTGCCAGCAGCTCGGGACAGGGGGCTTCCTATAATTCACCCCTCCACTTT. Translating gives CASSSGQGASYNSPLHF. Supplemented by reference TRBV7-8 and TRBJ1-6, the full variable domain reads GAGVSQSPRYKVAKRGQDVALRCDPISGHVSLFWYQQALGQGPEFLTYFQNEAQLDKSGLPSDRFFAERPEGSVSTLKIQRTQQEDSAVYLCASSSGQGASYNSPLHFGNGTRLTVT.

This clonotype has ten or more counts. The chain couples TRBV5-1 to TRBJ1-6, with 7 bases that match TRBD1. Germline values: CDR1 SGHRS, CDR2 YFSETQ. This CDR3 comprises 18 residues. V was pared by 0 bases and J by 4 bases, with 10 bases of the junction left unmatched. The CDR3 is CASSLAEGAGVYNSPLHF. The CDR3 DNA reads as TGCGCCAGCAGCTTGGCCGAGGGGGCAGGGGTATATAATTCACCCCTCCACTTT.

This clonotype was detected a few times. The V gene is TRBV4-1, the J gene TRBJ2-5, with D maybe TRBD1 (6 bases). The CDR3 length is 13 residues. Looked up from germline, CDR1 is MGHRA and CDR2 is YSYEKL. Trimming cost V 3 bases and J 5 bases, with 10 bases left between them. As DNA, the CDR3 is TGCGCCAGCAGCCAGCCAGGGGTGGAGACCCAGTACTTC. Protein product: CASSQPGVETQYF.

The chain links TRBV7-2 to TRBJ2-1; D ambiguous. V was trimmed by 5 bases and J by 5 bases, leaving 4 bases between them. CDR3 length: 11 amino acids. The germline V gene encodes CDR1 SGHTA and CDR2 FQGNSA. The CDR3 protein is CASSAHNEQFF. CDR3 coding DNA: TGTGCCAGCAGCGCTCACAATGAGCAGTTCTTC.

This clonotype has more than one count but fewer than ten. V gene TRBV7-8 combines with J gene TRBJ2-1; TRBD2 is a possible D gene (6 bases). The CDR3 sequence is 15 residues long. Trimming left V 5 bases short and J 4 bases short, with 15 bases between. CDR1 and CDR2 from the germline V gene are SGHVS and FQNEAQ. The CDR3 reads CASSRSGTQYNEQFF. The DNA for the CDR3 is TGTGCCAGCAGCCGTTCCGGGACTCAGTACAATGAGCAGTTCTTC.

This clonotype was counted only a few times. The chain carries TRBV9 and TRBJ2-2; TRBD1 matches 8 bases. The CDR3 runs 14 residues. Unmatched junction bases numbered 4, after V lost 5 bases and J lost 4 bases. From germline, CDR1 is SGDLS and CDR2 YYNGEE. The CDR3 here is CASRRTGPTGELFF. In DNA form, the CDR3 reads TGTGCCAGCAGAAGGACAGGGCCCACCGGGGAGCTGTTTTTT.

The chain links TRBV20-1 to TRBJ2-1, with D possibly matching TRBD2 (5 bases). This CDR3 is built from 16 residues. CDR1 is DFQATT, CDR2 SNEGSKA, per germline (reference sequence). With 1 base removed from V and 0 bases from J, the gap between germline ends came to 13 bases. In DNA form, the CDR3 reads TGCAGTGCTAGAGGAGCGGCCCCGGGCTCCTACAATGAGCAGTTCTTC. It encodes CSARGAAPGSYNEQFF.

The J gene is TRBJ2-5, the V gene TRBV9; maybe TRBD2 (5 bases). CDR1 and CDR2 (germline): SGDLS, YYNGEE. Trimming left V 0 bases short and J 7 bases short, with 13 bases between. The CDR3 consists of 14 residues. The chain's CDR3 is CASSVDEGRRTQYF. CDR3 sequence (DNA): TGTGCCAGCAGCGTAGACGAGGGTCGGAGGACCCAGTACTTC. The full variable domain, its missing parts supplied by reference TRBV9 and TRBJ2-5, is DSGVTQTPKHLITATGQRVTLRCSPRSGDLSVYWYQQSLDQGLQFLIQYYNGEERAKGNILERFSAQQFPDLHSELNLSSLELGDSALYFCASSVDEGRRTQYFGPGTRLLVL.

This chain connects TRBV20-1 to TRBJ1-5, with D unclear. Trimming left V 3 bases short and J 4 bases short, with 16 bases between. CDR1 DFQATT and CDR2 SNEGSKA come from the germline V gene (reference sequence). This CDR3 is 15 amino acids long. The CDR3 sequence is CSASVTGNRNQPQHF. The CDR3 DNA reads TGCAGTGCTAGTGTAACCGGGAATCGGAATCAGCCCCAGCATTTT.

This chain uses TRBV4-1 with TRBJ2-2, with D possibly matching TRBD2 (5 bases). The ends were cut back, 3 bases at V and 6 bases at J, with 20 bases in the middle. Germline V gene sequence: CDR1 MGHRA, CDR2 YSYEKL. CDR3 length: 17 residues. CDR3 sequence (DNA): TGCGCCAGCAGCCATGGAGGAACCCGAAAGCTCGCCGGGGAGCTGTTTTTT. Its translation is CASSHGGTRKLAGELFF.

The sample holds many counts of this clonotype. DNA of the CDR3: TGCGCCAGCAGCTTGAGGACAGGCACAACCGGGGAGCTGTTTTTT. Translated, it gives CASSLRTGTTGELFF. The chain has TRBV5-1 and TRBJ2-2; 7 bases line up with TRBD1. There are 15 residues in the CDR3. The trim removed 1 base at V and 5 bases at J, leaving 5 bases unmatched. The germline V gene has CDR1 SGHRS and CDR2 YFSETQ.

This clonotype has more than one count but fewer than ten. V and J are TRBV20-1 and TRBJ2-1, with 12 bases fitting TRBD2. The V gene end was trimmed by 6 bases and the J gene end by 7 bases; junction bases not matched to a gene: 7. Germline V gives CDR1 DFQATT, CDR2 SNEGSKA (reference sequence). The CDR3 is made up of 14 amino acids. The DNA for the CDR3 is TGCAGTGCCGTGGGACTAGCGGGTGGTAATGAGCAGTTCTTC. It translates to CSAVGLAGGNEQFF.